The T cell receptor beta chain under discussion was sequenced for a study of spatial heterogeneity in lung cancer. TCRdb called the 5' RACE reads again in MiXCR, with one record for every CDR3 protein. The sample has thousands of distinct CDR3 sequences; approximately 3.1% are singletons. V was shortened by 5 bases and J by 5 bases, with 13 bases between the two germline ends. This CDR3 region has 13 residues. Germline V gene sequence: CDR1 DFQATT, CDR2 SNEGSKA (reference sequence). Whole-study findings and limits: There was tracking of ubiquitous and regional nonsynonymous mutations by the respective counts of ubiquitous and regional expanded TCRs. Estimation of coverage gave values of 6% to 8% for alpha and 13% for beta chains in tumor T cells. For expanded intratumoral alpha and beta TCRs, counts tracked tumor mutation counts.

As to time point: sample taken at primary tumor resection. The donors comprised some 78 untreated early-stage non-small cell lung cancer patients. This clonotype has ten or more counts. Its antigen is not identified. The clonotype was recovered from a male donor with early-stage non-small cell lung cancer. Sequenced here: lung tumor tissue, sampled at surgery. J is TRBJ1-5 and V is TRBV20-1; D remains unclear. The CDR3 is CSARVGRDQPQHF. In nucleotides, the CDR3 is TGCAGTGCTCGGGTAGGGAGGGATCAGCCCCAGCATTTT.